Reported below is one T cell receptor (beta chain). This entry comes from a study of cytotoxic CD8 clonotypes in ibrutinib-treated CLL. V was pared by 4 bases and J by 3 bases, with 7 bases between. Germline V gene sequence: CDR1 MGHDK, CDR2 SYGVNS. There are 12 residues in the CDR3. Using immunoSEQ multiplex PCR, the repertoire was profiled, and TCRdb retains in-frame clones only, with some absent. The sample has 300,000 to 350,000 clones, around four fifths seen once; the top ten hold over 6.5%. The TCR sequence derives from a human donor with chronic lymphocytic leukemia. The sequencing here drew on PBMCs, taken before ibrutinib treatment. This chain connects TRBV25-1 to TRBJ2-7; tentatively, D is TRBD1 (6 bases). The CDR3: CASSVGGYEQYF. CDR3 nucleotide sequence: TGTGCCAGCAGTGTAGGGGGCTACGAGCAGTACTTC.